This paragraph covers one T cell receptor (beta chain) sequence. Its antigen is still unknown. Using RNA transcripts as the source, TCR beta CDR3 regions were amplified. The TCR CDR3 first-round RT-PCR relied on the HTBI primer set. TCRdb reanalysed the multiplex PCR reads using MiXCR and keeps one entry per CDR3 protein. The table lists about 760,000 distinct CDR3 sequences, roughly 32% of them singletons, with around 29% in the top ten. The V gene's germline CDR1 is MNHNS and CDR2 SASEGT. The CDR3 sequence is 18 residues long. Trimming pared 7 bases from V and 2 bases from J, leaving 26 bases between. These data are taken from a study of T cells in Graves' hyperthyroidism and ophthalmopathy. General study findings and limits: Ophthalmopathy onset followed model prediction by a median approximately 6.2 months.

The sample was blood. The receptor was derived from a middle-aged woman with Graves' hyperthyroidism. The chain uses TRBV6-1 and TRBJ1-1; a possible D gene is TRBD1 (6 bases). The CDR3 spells CASISFGGIRQINTEAFF. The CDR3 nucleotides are TGTGCCAGCATCTCATTCGGGGGCATCAGACAAATAAACACTGAAGCTTTCTTT.